Shown below are 9 T cell receptor beta chains from a single sample sequenced in a study of neoadjuvant nivolumab and ipilimumab in lung cancer. The table came from immunoSEQ multiplex PCR; TCRdb's copy has only in-frame clones and leaves some out. This sample carries 15,000 to 20,000 clones, approximately 79% of them seen once, and the ten largest clones take roughly 9%. Sequenced here: tumor tissue, sampled after neoadjuvant nivolumab, alone or with ipilimumab, at or shortly before surgery. The receptors shown here come from an adult with non-small cell lung cancer.

V and J are TRBV6-5 and TRBJ1-4; D possibly corresponds to TRBD1 (5 bases). The CDR3 length is 14 residues. Trimming cost V 3 bases and J 6 bases, with 11 bases left between them. Germline CDR1 MNHEY, CDR2 SVGAGI. CDR3 sequence: CASSYGGDHEKLFF. The CDR3 DNA reads as TGTGCCAGCAGTTATGGGGGAGATCATGAAAAACTGTTTTTT.

This chain uses TRBV6-6 with TRBJ2-3; no reliable D call. Germline assignment: CDR1 MNHNY and CDR2 SVGAGI (reference sequence). Trimming left V 0 bases short and J 2 bases short, with 6 bases between. The CDR3 consists of 14 residues. CDR3 bases: TGTGCCAGCAGTTACTCGTGGTTCACAGATACGCAGTATTTT. It encodes CASSYSWFTDTQYF.

V usage is TRBV2 and J usage is TRBJ2-2; possible D gene TRBD1, 6 bases. Germline assignment: CDR1 SNHLY and CDR2 FYNNEI. The CDR3 covers 14 residues. V lost 6 bases to trimming and J lost 0 bases, with 8 bases between them. CDR3 protein: CASSRTANTGELFF. For the CDR3, the DNA is TGTGCCAGCAGCCGGACAGCGAACACCGGGGAGCTGTTTTTT.

The V gene is TRBV5-6, the J gene TRBJ1-1; 7 bases match TRBD1. The CDR3 has 15 residues. CDR1 is SGHDT, CDR2 YYEEEE, per germline. V lost 5 bases and J lost 6; bases outside the gene matches: 13. Here the CDR3 reads CASRTQGQEMAEAFF. The CDR3 DNA sequence: TGTGCCAGCAGGACTCAAGGACAGGAGATGGCTGAAGCTTTCTTT.

J is TRBJ2-7 and V is TRBV15, with D perhaps given as TRBD1 or TRBD2 (6 bases each). The V end lost 0 bases, the J end lost 5 bases, and 11 bases lay between the germline ends. CDR1 and CDR2 from the germline V gene are LNHNV and YYDKDF (reference sequence). The CDR3 runs to 14 residues. The CDR3 protein is CATSRDPGADEQYF. CDR3 bases: TGTGCCACCAGCAGAGATCCGGGGGCGGACGAGCAGTACTTC.

This chain joins TRBV5-1 and TRBJ1-2, with 7 bases identical to TRBD1. The CDR3 runs to 16 residues. CDR1 SGHRS and CDR2 YFSETQ come from the germline V gene. Trimming cost V 0 bases and J 6 bases; bases outside gene matches: 11. CDR3 sequence: CASSLGSLGGADGYTF. In DNA, the CDR3 is TGCGCCAGCAGCTTGGGGTCCCTAGGGGGCGCGGATGGCTACACCTTC.

V gene TRBV7-8 combines with J gene TRBJ2-7; perhaps TRBD1 as D (5 bases). CDR3 length: 14 amino acids. Germline CDR1 is SGHVS and CDR2 is FQNEAQ. Trimming removed 2 bases from V and 5 bases from J, with 13 bases in between. CDR3 sequence: CASSLFQGPHEQYF. The CDR3 DNA reads as TGTGCCAGCAGCTTATTTCAGGGCCCTCACGAGCAGTACTTC.

Only one count was recorded for this clone. J is TRBJ1-3 and V is TRBV7-2; D not resolved. The ends were cut back, 5 bases at V and 9 bases at J, with 26 bases in the middle. There are 17 residues in the CDR3. The germline CDR1 and CDR2 sequences are SGHTA and FQGNSA. In DNA, the CDR3 is TGTGCCAGCAGCGCCGGGGTGGGAAACTCTGGGCCTTCCACCATATATTTT. Protein sequence: CASSAGVGNSGPSTIYF.

The chain has TRBV6-5 and TRBJ1-3; D ambiguous. The germline gives CDR1 MNHEY, CDR2 SVGAGI. This CDR3 contains 14 residues. V was cut by 6 bases and J by 4 bases, with 13 bases left in between. This CDR3 reads CASRPPNGGNTIYF. The DNA for the CDR3 is TGTGCCAGCAGACCCCCGAACGGCGGAAACACCATATATTTT.